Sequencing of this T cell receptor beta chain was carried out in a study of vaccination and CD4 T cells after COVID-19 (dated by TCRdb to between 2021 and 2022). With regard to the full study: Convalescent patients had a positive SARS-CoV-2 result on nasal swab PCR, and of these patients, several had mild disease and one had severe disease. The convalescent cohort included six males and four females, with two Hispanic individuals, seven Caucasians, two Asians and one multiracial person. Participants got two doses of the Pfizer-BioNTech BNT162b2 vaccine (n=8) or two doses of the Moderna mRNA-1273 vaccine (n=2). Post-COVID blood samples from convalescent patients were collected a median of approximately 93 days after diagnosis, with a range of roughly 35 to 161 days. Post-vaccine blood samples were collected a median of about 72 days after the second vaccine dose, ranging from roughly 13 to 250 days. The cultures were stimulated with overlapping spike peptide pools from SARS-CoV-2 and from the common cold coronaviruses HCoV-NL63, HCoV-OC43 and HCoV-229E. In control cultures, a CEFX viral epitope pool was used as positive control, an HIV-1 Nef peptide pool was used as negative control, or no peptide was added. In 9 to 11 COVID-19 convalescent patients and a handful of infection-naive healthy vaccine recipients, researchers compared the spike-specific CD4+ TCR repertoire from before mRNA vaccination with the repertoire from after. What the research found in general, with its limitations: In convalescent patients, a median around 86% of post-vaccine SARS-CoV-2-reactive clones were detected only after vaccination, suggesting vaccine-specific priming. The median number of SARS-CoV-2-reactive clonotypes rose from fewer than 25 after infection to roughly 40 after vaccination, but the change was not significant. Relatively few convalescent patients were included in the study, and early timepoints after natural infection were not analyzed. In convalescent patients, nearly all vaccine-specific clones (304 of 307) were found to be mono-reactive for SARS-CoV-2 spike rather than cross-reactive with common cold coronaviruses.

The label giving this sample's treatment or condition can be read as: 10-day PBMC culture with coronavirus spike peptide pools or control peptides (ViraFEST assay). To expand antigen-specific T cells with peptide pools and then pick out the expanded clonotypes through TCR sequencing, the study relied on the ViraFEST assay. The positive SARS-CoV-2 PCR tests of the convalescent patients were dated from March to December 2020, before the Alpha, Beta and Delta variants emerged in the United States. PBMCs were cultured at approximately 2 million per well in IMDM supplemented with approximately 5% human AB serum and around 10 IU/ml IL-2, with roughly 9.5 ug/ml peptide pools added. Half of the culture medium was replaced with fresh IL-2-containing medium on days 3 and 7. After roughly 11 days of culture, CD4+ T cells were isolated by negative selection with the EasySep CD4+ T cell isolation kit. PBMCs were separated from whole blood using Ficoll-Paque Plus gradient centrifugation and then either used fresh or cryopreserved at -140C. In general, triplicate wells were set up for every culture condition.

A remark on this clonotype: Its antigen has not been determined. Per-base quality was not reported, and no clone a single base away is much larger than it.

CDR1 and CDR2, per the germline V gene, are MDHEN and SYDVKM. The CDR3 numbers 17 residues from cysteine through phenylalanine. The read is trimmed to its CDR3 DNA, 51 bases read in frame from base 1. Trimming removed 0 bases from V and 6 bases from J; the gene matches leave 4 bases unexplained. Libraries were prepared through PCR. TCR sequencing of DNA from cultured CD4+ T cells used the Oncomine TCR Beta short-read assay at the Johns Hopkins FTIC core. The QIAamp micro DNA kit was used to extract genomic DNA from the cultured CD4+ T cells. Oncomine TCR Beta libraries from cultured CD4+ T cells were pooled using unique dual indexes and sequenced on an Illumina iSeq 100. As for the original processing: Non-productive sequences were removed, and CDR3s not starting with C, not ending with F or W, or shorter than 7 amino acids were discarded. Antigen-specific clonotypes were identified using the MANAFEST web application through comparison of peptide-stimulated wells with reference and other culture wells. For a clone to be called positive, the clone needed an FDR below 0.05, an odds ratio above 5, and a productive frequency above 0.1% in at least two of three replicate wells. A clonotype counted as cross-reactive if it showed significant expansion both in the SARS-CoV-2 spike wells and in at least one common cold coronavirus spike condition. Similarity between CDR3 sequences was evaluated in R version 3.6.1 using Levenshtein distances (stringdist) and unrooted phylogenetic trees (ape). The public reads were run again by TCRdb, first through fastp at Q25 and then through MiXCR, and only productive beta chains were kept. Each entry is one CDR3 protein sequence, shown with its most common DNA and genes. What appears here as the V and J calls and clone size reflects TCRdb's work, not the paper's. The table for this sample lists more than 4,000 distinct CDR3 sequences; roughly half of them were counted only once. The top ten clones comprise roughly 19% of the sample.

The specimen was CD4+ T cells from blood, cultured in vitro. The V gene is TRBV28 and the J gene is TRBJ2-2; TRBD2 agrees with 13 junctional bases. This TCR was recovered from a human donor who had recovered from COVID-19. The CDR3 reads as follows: CASSLWILAGGPGELFF. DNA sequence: TGTGCCAGCAGTTTATGGATACTAGCGGGAGGGCCCGGGGAGCTGTTTTTT.